This T cell receptor (beta chain) originates from a study of monozygotic twins with cystic fibrosis. The V gene's germline CDR1 is SEHNR and CDR2 FQNEAQ (reference sequence). V lost 6 bases to trimming and J lost 0 bases, with 9 bases between them. This CDR3 is built from 13 residues. TCRdb's table, derived via immunoSEQ multiplex PCR, lists solely in-frame clones and lacks some. The table records 4,000 to 5,000 clones, around 96% of them present only once. The clonotype was recovered from a boy younger than 10 with cystic fibrosis. Sequenced material: blood. The chain employs TRBV7-9 and TRBJ2-7, with TRBD1 as a possible D gene (6 bases). The CDR3 DNA is TGTGCCAGCAGTAAGGACAGCTCCTACGAGCAGTACTTC. This gives the protein CASSKDSSYEQYF. The whole variable domain, remainder taken from reference TRBV7-9 and TRBJ2-7, is DTGVSQNPRHKITKRGQNVTFRCDPISEHNRLYWYRQTLGQGPEFLTYFQNEAQLEKSRLLSDRFSAERPKGSFSTLEIQRTEQGDSAMYLCASSKDSSYEQYFGPGTRLTVT.